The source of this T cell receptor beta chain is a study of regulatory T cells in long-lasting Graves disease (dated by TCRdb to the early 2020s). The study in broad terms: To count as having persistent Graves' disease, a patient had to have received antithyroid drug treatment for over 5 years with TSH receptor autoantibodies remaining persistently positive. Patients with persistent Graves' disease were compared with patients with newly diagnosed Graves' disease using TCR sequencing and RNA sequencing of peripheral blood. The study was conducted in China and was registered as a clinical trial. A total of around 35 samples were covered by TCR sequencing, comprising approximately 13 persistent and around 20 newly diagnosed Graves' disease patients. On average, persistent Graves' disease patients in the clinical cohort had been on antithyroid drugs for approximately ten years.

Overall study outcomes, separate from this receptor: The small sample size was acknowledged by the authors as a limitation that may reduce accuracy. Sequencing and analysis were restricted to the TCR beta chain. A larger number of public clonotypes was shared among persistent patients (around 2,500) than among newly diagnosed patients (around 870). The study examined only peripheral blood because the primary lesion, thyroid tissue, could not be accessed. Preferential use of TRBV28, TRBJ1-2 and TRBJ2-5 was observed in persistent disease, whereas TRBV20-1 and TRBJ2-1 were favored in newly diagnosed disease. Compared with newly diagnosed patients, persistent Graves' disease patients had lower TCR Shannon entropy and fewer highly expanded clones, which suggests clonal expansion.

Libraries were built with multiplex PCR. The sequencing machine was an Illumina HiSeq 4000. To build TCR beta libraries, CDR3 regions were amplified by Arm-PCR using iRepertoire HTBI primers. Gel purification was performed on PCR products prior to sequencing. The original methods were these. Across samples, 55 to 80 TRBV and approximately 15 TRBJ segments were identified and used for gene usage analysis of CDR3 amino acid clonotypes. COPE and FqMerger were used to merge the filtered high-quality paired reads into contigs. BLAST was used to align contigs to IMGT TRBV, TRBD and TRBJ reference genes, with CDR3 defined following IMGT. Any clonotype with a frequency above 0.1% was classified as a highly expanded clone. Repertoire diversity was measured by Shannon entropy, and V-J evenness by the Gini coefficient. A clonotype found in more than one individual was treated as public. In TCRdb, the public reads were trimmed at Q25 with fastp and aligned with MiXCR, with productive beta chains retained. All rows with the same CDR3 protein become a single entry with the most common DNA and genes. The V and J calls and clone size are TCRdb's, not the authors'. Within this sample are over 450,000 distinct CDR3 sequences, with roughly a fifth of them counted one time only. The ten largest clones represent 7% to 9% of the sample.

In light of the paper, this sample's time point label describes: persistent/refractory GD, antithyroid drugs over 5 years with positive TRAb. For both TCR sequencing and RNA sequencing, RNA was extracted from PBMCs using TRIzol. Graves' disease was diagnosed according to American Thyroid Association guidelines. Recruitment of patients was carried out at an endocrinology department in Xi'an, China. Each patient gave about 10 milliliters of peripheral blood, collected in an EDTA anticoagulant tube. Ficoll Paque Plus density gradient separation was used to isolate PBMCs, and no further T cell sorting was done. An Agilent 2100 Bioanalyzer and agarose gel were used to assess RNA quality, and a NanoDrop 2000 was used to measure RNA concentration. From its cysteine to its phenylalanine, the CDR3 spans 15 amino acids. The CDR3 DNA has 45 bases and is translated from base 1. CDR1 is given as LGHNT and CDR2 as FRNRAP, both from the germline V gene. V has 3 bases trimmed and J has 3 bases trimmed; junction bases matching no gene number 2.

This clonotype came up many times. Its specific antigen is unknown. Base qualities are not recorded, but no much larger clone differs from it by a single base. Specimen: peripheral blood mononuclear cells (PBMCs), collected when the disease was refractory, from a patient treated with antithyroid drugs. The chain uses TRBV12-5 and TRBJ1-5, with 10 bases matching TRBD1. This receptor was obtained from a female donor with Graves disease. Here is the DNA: TGTGCTAGTGGTTTAGGGACAGGGGTCAATCAGCCCCAGCATTTT. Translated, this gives CASGLGTGVNQPQHF.